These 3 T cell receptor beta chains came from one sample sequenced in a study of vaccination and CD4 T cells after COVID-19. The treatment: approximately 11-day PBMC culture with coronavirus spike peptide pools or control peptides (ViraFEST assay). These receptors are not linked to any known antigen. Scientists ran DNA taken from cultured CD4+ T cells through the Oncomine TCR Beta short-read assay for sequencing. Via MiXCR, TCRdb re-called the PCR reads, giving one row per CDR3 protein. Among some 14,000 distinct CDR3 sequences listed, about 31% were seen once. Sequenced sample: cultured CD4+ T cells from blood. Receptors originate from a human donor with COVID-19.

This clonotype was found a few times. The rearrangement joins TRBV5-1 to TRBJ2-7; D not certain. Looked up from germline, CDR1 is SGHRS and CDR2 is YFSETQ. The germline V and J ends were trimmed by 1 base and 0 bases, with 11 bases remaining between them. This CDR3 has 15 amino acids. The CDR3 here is CASSLWTQSSYEQYF. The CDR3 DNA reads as TGCGCCAGCAGCTTGTGGACGCAAAGCTCCTACGAGCAGTACTTC.

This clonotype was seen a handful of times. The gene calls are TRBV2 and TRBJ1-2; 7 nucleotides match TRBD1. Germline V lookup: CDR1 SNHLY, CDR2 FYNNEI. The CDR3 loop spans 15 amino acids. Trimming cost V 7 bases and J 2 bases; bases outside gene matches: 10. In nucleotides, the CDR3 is TGTGCCAGCACAGGGACAGCCCCTAGAAACTATGGCTACACCTTC. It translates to CASTGTAPRNYGYTF. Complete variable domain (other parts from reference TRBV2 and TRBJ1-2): EPEVTQTPSHQVTQMGQEVILRCVPISNHLYFYWYRQILGQKVEFLVSFYNNEISEKSEIFDDQFSVERPDGSNFTLKIRSTKLEDSAMYFCASTGTAPRNYGYTFGSGTRLTVV.

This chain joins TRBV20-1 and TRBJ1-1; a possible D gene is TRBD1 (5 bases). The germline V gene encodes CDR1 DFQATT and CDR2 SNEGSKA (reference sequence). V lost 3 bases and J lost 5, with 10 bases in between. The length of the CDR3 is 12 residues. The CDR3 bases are TGCAGTGCTAGTCAGGGCCTGACTGAAGCTTTCTTT. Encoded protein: CSASQGLTEAFF.